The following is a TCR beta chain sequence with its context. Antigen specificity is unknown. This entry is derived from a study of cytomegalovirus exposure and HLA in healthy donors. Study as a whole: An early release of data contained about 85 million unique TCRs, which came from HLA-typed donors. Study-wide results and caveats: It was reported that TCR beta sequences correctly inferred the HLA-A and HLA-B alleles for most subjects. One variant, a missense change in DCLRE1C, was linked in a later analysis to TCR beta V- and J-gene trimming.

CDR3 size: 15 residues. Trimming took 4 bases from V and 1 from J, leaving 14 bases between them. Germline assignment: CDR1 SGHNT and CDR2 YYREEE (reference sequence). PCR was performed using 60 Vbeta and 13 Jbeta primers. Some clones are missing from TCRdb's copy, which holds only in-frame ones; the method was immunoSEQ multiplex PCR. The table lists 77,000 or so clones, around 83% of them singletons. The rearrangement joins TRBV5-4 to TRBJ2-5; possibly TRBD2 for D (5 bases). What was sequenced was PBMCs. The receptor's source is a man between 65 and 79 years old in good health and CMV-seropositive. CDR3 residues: CASSLNSAVQETQYF. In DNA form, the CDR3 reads TGTGCCAGCAGCCTGAACTCAGCGGTCCAAGAGACCCAGTACTTC.